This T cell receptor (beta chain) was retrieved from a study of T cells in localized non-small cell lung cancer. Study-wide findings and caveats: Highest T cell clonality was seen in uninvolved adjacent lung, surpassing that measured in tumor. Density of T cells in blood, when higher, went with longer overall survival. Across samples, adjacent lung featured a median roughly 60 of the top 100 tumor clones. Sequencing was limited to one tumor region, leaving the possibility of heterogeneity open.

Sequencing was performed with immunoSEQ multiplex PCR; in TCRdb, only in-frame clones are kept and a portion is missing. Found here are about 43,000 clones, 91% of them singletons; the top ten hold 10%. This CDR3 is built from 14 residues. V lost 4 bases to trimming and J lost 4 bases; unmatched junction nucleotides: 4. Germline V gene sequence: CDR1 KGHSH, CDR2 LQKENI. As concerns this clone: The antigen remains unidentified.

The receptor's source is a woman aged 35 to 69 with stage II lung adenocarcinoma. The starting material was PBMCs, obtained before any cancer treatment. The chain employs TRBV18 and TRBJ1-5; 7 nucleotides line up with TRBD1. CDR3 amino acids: CASSLDRVNQPQHF. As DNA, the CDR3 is TGTGCCAGCTCACTTGACAGGGTAAATCAGCCCCAGCATTTT.